This is a list of T cell receptor beta chains from one sample in a study of tumor-infiltrating lymphocytes in localized non-small cell lung cancer. Sequencing used immunoSEQ multiplex PCR; TCRdb keeps in-frame clones, though not all of them. The data hold about 7,600 clones, with over 65% observed a single time. The sample was lung tumor tissue. The receptors were gathered from a human donor with non-small cell lung cancer. Both conserved end residues are part of each CDR3. The order of the fields is CDR3 protein, CDR3 DNA, D gene, V gene, clone size, J gene, CDR3 length. D genes are given only for firm matches. The size of a clone is reported for some rows only, either as once, few or many, or as a class for expanded clones.

CASRGTRGANEKLFF,TGTGCCAGCAGGGGGACTCGGGGGGCGAATGAAAAACTGTTTTTT,NA,TRBV2,NA,TRBJ1-4,15
CASSFMPNTEAFF,TGTGCCAGCAGTTTTATGCCTAACACTGAAGCTTTCTTT,NA,TRBV28,NA,TRBJ1-1,13
CASSRGAGANVLTF,TGTGCCAGTAGTAGAGGGGCTGGGGCCAACGTCCTGACTTTC,NA,TRBV19,NA,TRBJ2-6,14
CASSPVLAGRGDTQYF,TGTGCCAGCTCACCAGTCCTAGCGGGTCGAGGAGATACGCAGTATTTT,TRBD2,TRBV18,NA,TRBJ2-3,16
CAGGRDGTEAFF,TGTGCCGGGGGGAGGGATGGCACTGAAGCTTTCTTT,NA,TRBV6-1,once,TRBJ1-1,12
CSVVFFAGEEETQYF,TGCAGCGTTGTTTTCTTTGCGGGAGAGGAAGAGACCCAGTACTTC,TRBD2,TRBV29-1,NA,TRBJ2-5,15
CASFFSRTGALSGNTIYF,TGTGCCAGCTTTTTTAGTAGGACAGGCGCTCTCTCTGGAAACACCATATATTTT,NA,TRBV21-1,NA,TRBJ1-3,18
CASSLNWDRNEKLFF,TGTGCCAGCAGTTTAAATTGGGACAGAAATGAAAAACTGTTTTTT,TRBD1,TRBV27,NA,TRBJ1-4,15
CACSGTATNQPQHF,TGTGCCTGCTCCGGGACAGCGACCAATCAGCCCCAGCATTTT,TRBD1,TRBV19,NA,TRBJ1-5,14
CASSIDRGRTGYTF,TGTGCCAGTAGTATAGACAGGGGGCGGACTGGCTACACCTTC,TRBD1,TRBV19,NA,TRBJ1-2,14
CASSRTQDSGYGYTF,TGTGCCAGCAGTCGTACTCAGGACAGCGGGTATGGCTACACCTTC,NA,TRBV6-5,NA,TRBJ1-2,15
CAWRRGETQYF,TGTGCCTGGAGAAGGGGAGAGACCCAGTACTTC,NA,TRBV30,NA,TRBJ2-5,11
CASSLEQRFYGYTF,TGCGCCAGCAGCTTGGAGCAGCGCTTCTATGGCTACACCTTC,NA,TRBV5-1,NA,TRBJ1-2,14
CASSPVFTDTQYF,TGTGCCAGCAGTCCAGTCTTCACAGATACGCAGTATTTT,NA,TRBV2,once,TRBJ2-3,13
CASSLAGYNEKLFF,TGCGCCAGCAGCTTGGCAGGGTATAATGAAAAACTGTTTTTT,NA,TRBV5-1,NA,TRBJ1-4,14
CASSFSPPGTGLETQYF,TGTGCCAGCAGCTTCTCGCCCCCGGGGACAGGGCTAGAGACCCAGTACTTC,TRBD1,TRBV7-6,NA,TRBJ2-5,17
CASSLAARTEAFF,TGTGCCAGCAGCTTGGCGGCGCGGACTGAAGCTTTCTTT,NA,TRBV5-6,NA,TRBJ1-1,13
CASSLAPDSFYEQYF,TGTGCCAGCAGCTTAGCCCCGGACAGCTTCTACGAGCAGTACTTC,NA,TRBV11-2,NA,TRBJ2-7,15
CASSITGGRSPLHF,TGTGCCAGCAGCATAACAGGGGGCCGATCACCCCTCCACTTT,TRBD1,TRBV7-2,NA,TRBJ1-6,14
CASSQGAQGGYGYTF,TGCGCCAGCAGCCAAGGCGCACAGGGGGGCTATGGCTACACCTTC,TRBD1,TRBV4-1,NA,TRBJ1-2,15
CASRESDSGNTIYF,TGCGCCAGCAGGGAATCAGACTCTGGAAACACCATATATTTT,NA,TRBV5-1,NA,TRBJ1-3,14
CSVGGETQYF,TGCAGCGTGGGTGGGGAGACCCAGTACTTC,NA,TRBV29-1,NA,TRBJ2-5,10
CAWSVQAGTGEQYF,TGTGCCTGGAGTGTACAGGCAGGGACGGGCGAGCAGTACTTC,NA,TRBV30,NA,TRBJ2-7,14
CASSPDRGNNYGYTF,TGCGCCAGCAGCCCGGACAGGGGAAATAACTATGGCTACACCTTC,TRBD1,TRBV5-1,NA,TRBJ1-2,15
CASSSGVKETQYF,TGTGCCAGCAGCTCTGGGGTTAAAGAGACCCAGTACTTC,NA,TRBV7-7,NA,TRBJ2-5,13
CASSSPFSNPYEQYF,TGTGCCAGCAGCTCCCCCTTTAGTAATCCCTACGAGCAGTACTTC,NA,TRBV11-2,NA,TRBJ2-7,15
CASSHSAPGSEAFF,TGTGCCAGCAGCCACTCGGCCCCGGGGAGTGAAGCTTTCTTT,NA,TRBV4-2,NA,TRBJ1-1,14
CASSLRTGASSYNEQFF,TGTGCCAGCAGCCTCAGGACAGGGGCTAGCTCCTACAATGAGCAGTTCTTC,TRBD1,TRBV9,once,TRBJ2-1,17
CASSPTSGASYEQYF,TGTGCCAGCAGCCCGACTAGCGGAGCTTCCTACGAGCAGTACTTC,TRBD2,TRBV9,NA,TRBJ2-7,15
CASSFGRLRGGYEQYF,TGTGCCAGCAGTTTCGGGCGGCTCCGGGGTGGTTACGAGCAGTACTTC,NA,TRBV28,NA,TRBJ2-7,16
CASSLKGLPPSETQYF,TGTGCCAGCAGCTTAAAGGGACTCCCACCCTCAGAGACCCAGTACTTC,NA,TRBV7-9,NA,TRBJ2-5,16
CASSWTDQETQYF,TGCGCCAGCAGCTGGACGGACCAAGAGACCCAGTACTTC,NA,TRBV5-1,NA,TRBJ2-5,13
CAWSVVRGETQYF,TGTGCCTGGAGTGTTGTTAGGGGAGAGACCCAGTACTTC,NA,TRBV30,NA,TRBJ2-5,13
CASSAPGGGEKLFF,TGTGCCAGCAGTGCCCCAGGGGGGGGTGAAAAACTGTTTTTT,TRBD1,TRBV25-1,once,TRBJ1-4,14
CASSSSGRKNEQFF,TGTGCCAGCAGCTCTAGCGGGAGAAAAAATGAGCAGTTCTTC,TRBD2,TRBV11-3,NA,TRBJ2-1,14
CAISESWHISNQPQHF,TGTGCCATCAGTGAGTCGTGGCACATTAGCAATCAGCCCCAGCATTTT,NA,TRBV10-3,NA,TRBJ1-5,16
CASSDGDRTEAFF,TGTGCCAGCAGTGACGGGGACAGGACTGAAGCTTTCTTT,TRBD1,TRBV6-4,NA,TRBJ1-1,13
CASSQAEDRGYSNQPQHF,TGCGCCAGCAGCCAAGCAGAGGATAGGGGATATAGCAATCAGCCCCAGCATTTT,NA,TRBV4-1,few,TRBJ1-5,18